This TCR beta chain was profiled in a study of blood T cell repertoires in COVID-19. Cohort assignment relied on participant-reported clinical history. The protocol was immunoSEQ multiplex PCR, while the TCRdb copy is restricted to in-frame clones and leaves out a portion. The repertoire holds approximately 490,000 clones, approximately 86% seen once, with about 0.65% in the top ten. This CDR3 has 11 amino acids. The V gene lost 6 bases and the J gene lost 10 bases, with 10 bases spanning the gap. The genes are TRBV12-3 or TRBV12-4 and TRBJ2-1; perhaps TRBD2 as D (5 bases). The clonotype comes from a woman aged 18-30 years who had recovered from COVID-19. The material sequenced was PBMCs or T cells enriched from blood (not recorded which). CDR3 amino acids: CASRRTEEQFF. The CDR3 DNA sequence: TGTGCCAGCAGGAGGACTGAAGAGCAGTTCTTC.